This T cell receptor beta chain was retrieved from a study of T cell responses to AZD1222 COVID-19 vaccine. Whole-study results and caveats: Clonal diversity was possibly underestimated, and white British individuals and females predominated among donors.

On this clone: The antigen is unknown.

Germline V CDR1 and CDR2: LNHDA, SQIVND (reference sequence). J lost 4 bases, V lost 7 bases, and 7 bases had no gene match. The CDR3 covers 14 residues. Measured with immunoSEQ multiplex PCR; TCRdb has only the in-frame clones, and not every one. The sample consists of about 96,000 clones, 89% of them appearing once. V is TRBV19 and J is TRBJ1-1; 9 positions match TRBD1. The sequence derives from an adult in good health. Specimen: peripheral blood, collected on day 0 of AZD1222 vaccination. CDR3 sequence (DNA): TGTGCCAGTATCGACAGGGGGATGGTCACTGAAGCTTTCTTT. This codes for CASIDRGMVTEAFF.